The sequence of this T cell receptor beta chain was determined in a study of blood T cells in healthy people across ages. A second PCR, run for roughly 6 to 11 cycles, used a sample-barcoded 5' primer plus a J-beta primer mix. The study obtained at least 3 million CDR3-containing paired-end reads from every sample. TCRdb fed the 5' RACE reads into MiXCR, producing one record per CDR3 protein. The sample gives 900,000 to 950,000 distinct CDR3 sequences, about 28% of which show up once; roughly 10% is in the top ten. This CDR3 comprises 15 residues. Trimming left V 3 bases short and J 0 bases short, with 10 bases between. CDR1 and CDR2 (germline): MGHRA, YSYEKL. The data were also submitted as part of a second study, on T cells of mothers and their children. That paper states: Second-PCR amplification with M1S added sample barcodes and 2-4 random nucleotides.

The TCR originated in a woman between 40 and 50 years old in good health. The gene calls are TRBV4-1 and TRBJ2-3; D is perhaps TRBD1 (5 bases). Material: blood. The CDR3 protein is CASSHRGPSTDTQYF. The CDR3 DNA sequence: TGCGCCAGCAGCCATAGGGGTCCTAGCACAGATACGCAGTATTTT.